This T cell receptor (beta chain) was profiled in a study of STAT5B mutations in CD4+ large granular lymphocyte leukemia. The study's findings and limits: 8/27 top patient clones versus 2/35 control clones were TRBV06-family.

Using immunoSEQ multiplex PCR, the repertoire was profiled, and TCRdb retains in-frame clones only, with some absent. Among tens of thousands of clones listed, around two thirds were seen once. Controls came from buffy coats of healthy blood donors. Concerning this clone: Its antigen is currently unknown.

The CDR3 is made up of 18 amino acids. The trim removed 4 bases at V and 5 bases at J, leaving 11 bases unmatched. CDR1 and CDR2 from the germline V gene are SGHTA and FQGNSA. Sample: CD4+ T cells from blood buffy coats. This sequence joins TRBV7-2 and TRBJ2-2, with TRBD2 matching 12 bases. The TCR sequence derives from a human donor in good health. CDR3 nucleotides: TGTGCCAGCAGCTCCACACTAGCGGGGGGCTATAAGACCGGGGAGCTGTTTTTT. Its translation: CASSSTLAGGYKTGELFF.